This is a list of T cell receptor beta chains from one sample in a study of T-cell reconstitution after alpha-beta-depleted transplantation in children. One entry per CDR3 protein results from TCRdb running MiXCR on the PCR reads. This sample yields roughly 50,000 distinct CDR3 sequences, of which 35% to 55% are seen a single time; about 98% belongs to the top ten. This material consisted of PBMCs, mostly from graft donor cells, taken 360 days after TCRalphabeta/CD19-depleted stem cell transplant. The receptors were sampled from a male patient younger than 18 who had a stem cell transplant for acute lymphoblastic leukemia, so the T cells may come from the graft donor. The CDR3 runs from the conserved cysteine through the conserved F or W. A row's size may be missing; if present it is once, few, many or a size class.

V gene,clone size,J gene,CDR3 protein
TRBV11-2,NA,TRBJ1-2,CASSSTGTYYGYTF
TRBV7-2,NA,TRBJ2-3,CASSSCVLAGTDTQYF
TRBV27,many,TRBJ2-1,CASSLGPPAGQFF
TRBV10-3,NA,TRBJ2-7,CAISDLHRDRSYEQYF
TRBV5-1,few,TRBJ1-1,CASSLGGAMNTEAFF
TRBV20-1,NA,TRBJ2-3,CSARGLIAGTSTDTQYF
TRBV28,NA,TRBJ2-1,CASSGQVFSYNEQFF
TRBV7-8,NA,TRBJ2-5,CASSFRGSSDQETQYF
TRBV25-1,NA,TRBJ2-1,CASSGQGILSNEQFF
TRBV19,NA,TRBJ2-1,CASSPIRDRPYNEQFF
TRBV25-1,NA,TRBJ1-4,CASSDQGAGGKLFF
TRBV4-1,NA,TRBJ2-1,CASSQGEERSNEQFF
TRBV5-1,once,TRBJ2-2,CASSLVIRSGRAGELFF
TRBV6-1,NA,TRBJ2-3,CASRSSFLTDTQYF
TRBV20-1,NA,TRBJ2-3,CSARDSSAGGPFPTQYF
TRBV12-3/TRBV12-4,NA,TRBJ2-5,CASSPPAPPRETQYF
TRBV28,NA,TRBJ2-1,CASSPSGTSGSNEQFF
TRBV19,once,TRBJ2-1,CASSGVAGGFQFF
TRBV20-1,NA,TRBJ2-2,CSAETGSTGELFF
TRBV7-7,few,TRBJ2-1,CASSLGFPGEQFF
TRBV3-1,once,TRBJ2-7,CASSQDWEPSGRNPEQYF
TRBV11-2,NA,TRBJ1-2,CASSLENRQIYGYTF
TRBV29-1,NA,TRBJ2-2,CSVPRGENTGELFF
TRBV5-1,NA,TRBJ2-7,CASSETSYDYEQYF
TRBV9,few,TRBJ1-2,CASKGYGYTF
TRBV27,NA,TRBJ2-1,CASHTGLAGDWEQLNEQFF
TRBV7-2,NA,TRBJ2-7,CASSSLSTSYEQYF
TRBV12-3/TRBV12-4,few,TRBJ2-3,CASSPTIAGEGHF
TRBV7-8,NA,TRBJ2-3,CASSPPRLAGLSTDTQYF
TRBV12-5,many,TRBJ2-1,CASGLAPTGGRYNEQFF
TRBV29-1,NA,TRBJ2-2,CRSPRGGRGRKKTGELFF
TRBV12-3/TRBV12-4,once,TRBJ1-1,CAICFPDNIQLNTEAFF
TRBV7-4,few,TRBJ1-1,CASSLVGGRGRTEAFF
TRBV4-3,NA,TRBJ1-2,CASSQDRGYGYTF
TRBV10-3,few,TRBJ2-4,CATGLGVSKNIQYF
TRBV4-2,NA,TRBJ1-2,CASSQEVQGNYGYTF
TRBV12-3/TRBV12-4,few,TRBJ2-3,CASSSPPPFSSTDTQYF
TRBV14,NA,TRBJ2-3,CASSQTTGLGMTDTQYF
TRBV5-1,NA,TRBJ2-1,CASSQTTGRPLCNEQFF
TRBV10-2,NA,TRBJ2-7,CASSEPRRSSYEQYF
TRBV29-1,NA,TRBJ2-7,CSVEEGRGSYEQYF
TRBV4-2,NA,TRBJ2-1,CASSQETSGTSGTAGAFF
TRBV12-3/TRBV12-4,NA,TRBJ1-2,CASSLRQLNYGYTF
TRBV20-1,NA,TRBJ1-2,CSARAIRGDYGYTF
TRBV5-1,NA,TRBJ2-2,CASSQGRTGELFF
TRBV7-2,NA,TRBJ2-1,CASGGFGTGFGEQFF
TRBV5-1,NA,TRBJ2-1,CASSLRDREARTPYNEQFF
TRBV7-2,few,TRBJ2-5,CASSLDAGFRGETQYF
TRBV29-1,few,TRBJ2-2,CSVIDRRANTGELFF
TRBV9,NA,TRBJ2-7,CASSFGLGSSYEQYF
TRBV28,NA,TRBJ2-7,CASSFLRTGSYEQYF
TRBV12-3/TRBV12-4,few,TRBJ1-4,CASSLGRSNEKLFF
TRBV7-9,few,TRBJ2-5,CASSPDTDQETQYF
TRBV2,NA,TRBJ2-7,CASSPDRAVGEQYF